This is a list of T cell receptor beta chains from one sample in a study of blood T cell repertoires in COVID-19. The table came from immunoSEQ multiplex PCR; TCRdb's copy has only in-frame clones and leaves some out. Of some 99,000 clones listed, 90% are singletons. The sequenced sample consisted of peripheral blood. The receptor source for this set is a human donor in a cohort sampled during active COVID-19. CDR3s include the opening cysteine and the closing phenylalanine or tryptophan. D genes are given only for firm matches.

>TRBV4-1|TRBJ2-1|TRBD2
TGCGCCAGCAGCCGTAGCGGGTACAATGAGCAGTTCTTC
CASSRSGYNEQFF
>TRBV4-1|TRBJ2-2|TRBD2
TGCGCCAGCAGCCAAGATGTAGCTAGCGGGAGAACCGGGGAGCTGTTTTTT
CASSQDVASGRTGELFF
>TRBV6-2/TRBV6-3|TRBJ2-7|-
TGTGCCAGCAGTTACAACCTTTTGCTCGGGACTCAGAACGAGCAGTACTTC
CASSYNLLLGTQNEQYF
>TRBV7-9|TRBJ2-1|TRBD2
TGTGCCAGCAGCTTAATCTTAGGCGGGAGGGCTGAGCAGTTCTTC
CASSLILGGRAEQFF
>TRBV6-1|TRBJ2-1|-
TGTGCCAGCAGTGAACGTTTCGGGACTCGAAATGAGCAGTTCTTC
CASSERFGTRNEQFF
>TRBV2|TRBJ2-1|-
TGTGCCAGCATGGGGCCCAACAATGAGCAGTTCTTC
CASMGPNNEQFF
>TRBV20-1|TRBJ1-1|-
TGCAGTGCTAGTATCGGGGGGAACCAGAACACTGAAGCTTTCTTT
CSASIGGNQNTEAFF
>TRBV9|TRBJ2-1|TRBD2
TGTGCCAGCAGCGTAAAACTAGCGGCCTACAATGAGCAGTTCTTC
CASSVKLAAYNEQFF
>TRBV7-8|TRBJ2-2|TRBD1
TGTGCCAGCAGCTTAGGACAGGGCCCCACCGGGGAGCTGTTTTTT
CASSLGQGPTGELFF
>TRBV5-1|TRBJ2-7|TRBD1
TGCGCCAGCAGCATGGGACAGGGGGCCCACGAGCAGTACTTC
CASSMGQGAHEQYF
>TRBV12-5|TRBJ2-2|-
TGTGCTAGTGGTTTGTTACCGGGACACCTCACCGGGGAGCTGTTTTTT
CASGLLPGHLTGELFF
>TRBV29-1|TRBJ2-1|TRBD1
TGCAGCGTTTGGACAGGGGGCGCATCCGGGCAGTTCTTC
CSVWTGGASGQFF
>TRBV10-3|TRBJ2-1|TRBD2
TGTGCCATCAGTGACTCGCGGGAGGGAAATGAGCAGTTCTTC
CAISDSREGNEQFF
>TRBV15|TRBJ2-7|-
TGTGCCACCAGCAGAGAGGAGAGGGCCTACGAGCAGTACTTC
CATSREERAYEQYF
>TRBV9|TRBJ1-2|-
TGTGCCAGCAGCGTAGGCCACCATCTTGGGGGGGGGAGCTATGGCTACACCTTC
CASSVGHHLGGGSYGYTF